These 27 T cell receptor beta chains were sequenced from one sample in a study of PD-L1 blockade in urothelial cancer. TCRdb keeps only in-frame clones here, not all; method: immunoSEQ multiplex PCR. The sample shows about 130,000 clones, roughly 83% of them seen only once. Time point of the sample: peripheral blood 6 weeks after treatment start. Sequenced here: PBMCs, sampled around atezolizumab (anti-PD-L1) treatment. Every receptor here comes from a man aged 50 to 60 with urothelial cancer.

The chain is built from TRBV28 and TRBJ1-1; no clear D. V lost 3 bases to trimming and J lost 5 bases, with 16 bases between them. From germline, CDR1 is MDHEN and CDR2 SYDVKM. This CDR3 is 15 amino acids long. CDR3 amino acids: CASSFRQAKHTEAFF. CDR3 coding DNA: TGTGCCAGCAGTTTCCGACAAGCCAAACATACTGAAGCTTTCTTT.

This chain connects TRBV4-2 to TRBJ2-2; the match to TRBD1 covers 9 bases. The CDR3 loop spans 17 amino acids. Trimming at V came to 4 bases and at J to 4 bases, leaving 10 bases not matched to a gene. Germline V gives CDR1 LGHNA, CDR2 YNFKEQ. CDR3 bases: TGTGCCAGCAGCCCTCACCCCGGGACAGGGATCACCGGGGAGCTGTTTTTT. It specifies CASSPHPGTGITGELFF.

The chain combines TRBV5-5 with TRBJ1-6; tentative D call: TRBD1 (6 bases). The CDR3 runs to 15 residues. Trimming shortened V by 2 bases and J by 14 bases, and 20 bases separated the two germline ends. Germline lookup yields CDR1 SGHKS and CDR2 YYEKEE (reference sequence). The CDR3 nucleotides read TGTGCCAGCAGCTTCAGACAGGACCTCCCCTCGGCCCTCCACTTT. This sequence encodes CASSFRQDLPSALHF.

The V call is TRBV6-5, the J call TRBJ1-1; TRBD1 agrees at 9 bases. Germline values: CDR1 MNHEY, CDR2 SVGAGI. The CDR3 runs to 14 residues. V was pared by 0 bases and J by 12 bases, with 8 bases of the junction left unmatched. This CDR3 is CASSYSHRGPFPFF. CDR3 nucleotides: TGTGCCAGCAGTTACTCCCACAGGGGGCCCTTTCCTTTCTTT.

This clone showed up just once. Here the CDR3 reads CASSPGTGGGTEAFF. CDR3 nucleotides: TGTGCCAGCAGTCCTGGGACAGGGGGGGGGACTGAAGCTTTCTTT. The V call is TRBV27, the J call TRBJ1-1, with TRBD1 matching over 11 bases. Trimming at V came to 5 bases and at J to 5 bases, leaving 7 bases not matched to a gene. There are 15 residues in the CDR3. The germline V gene has CDR1 MNHEY and CDR2 SMNVEV (reference sequence).

J is TRBJ2-1 and V is TRBV9; the match to TRBD2 covers 11 bases. V was clipped by 0 bases and J by 9 bases; unmatched bases: 8. The CDR3 is 16 amino acids. Germline assignment: CDR1 SGDLS and CDR2 YYNGEE. The DNA of the CDR3 is TGTGCCAGCAGCGTAGTATCTCTAGCGGGAGGCAGTGAGCAGTTCTTC. It yields the protein CASSVVSLAGGSEQFF.

This CDR3 reads CASTGQVARHEQFF. CDR3 coding DNA: TGCGCCAGCACGGGACAGGTCGCAAGGCATGAGCAGTTCTTC. The chain couples TRBV5-1 to TRBJ2-1; 8 bases align to TRBD1. CDR3 length equals 14 residues. The V and J ends lost 6 bases and 8 bases, in that order; junction bases with no gene match: 10. Germline V gives CDR1 SGHRS, CDR2 YFSETQ.

This chain connects TRBV5-1 to TRBJ2-7; possible D gene TRBD2, 6 bases. Germline V gives CDR1 SGHRS, CDR2 YFSETQ. Between the trimmed V and J ends, which lost 5 bases and 7 bases, there was a span of 13 bases. This CDR3 is built from 12 residues. The CDR3 is CASSFRAGEQYF. CDR3 nucleotides: TGCGCCAGCAGTTTTAGGGCGGGGGAGCAGTACTTC.

The V call is TRBV4-1, the J call TRBJ2-3; D is unresolved. Germline V gene sequence: CDR1 MGHRA, CDR2 YSYEKL. The ends were cut back, 4 bases at V and 2 bases at J, with 10 bases in the middle. The CDR3 is made up of 14 amino acids. CDR3 DNA: TGCGCCAGCAGCCGAAGCGTCCACACAGATACGCAGTATTTT. Amino acids: CASSRSVHTDTQYF.

This clone has more than one count but fewer than ten. The genes are TRBV6-6 and TRBJ1-1, with D hard to call. CDR3 length: 14 amino acids. Per germline, CDR1 MNHNY and CDR2 SVGAGI (reference sequence). The V end was cut by 6 bases, the J end by 0 bases, with 11 bases between. The CDR3 reads CASSWASMNTEAFF. The CDR3 DNA reads TGTGCCAGCAGCTGGGCGTCGATGAACACTGAAGCTTTCTTT.

CDR3 sequence: CASSVGGGSPRGYTF. The CDR3 DNA sequence: TGTGCCAGCAGCGTTGGGGGGGGGTCCCCCCGTGGCTACACCTTC. The chain uses TRBV9 and TRBJ1-2; maybe TRBD1 (5 bases). The CDR3 sequence is 15 residues long. V was trimmed by 2 bases and J by 7 bases, leaving 18 bases between them. Germline V gene sequence: CDR1 SGDLS, CDR2 YYNGEE. Looking up the rest from reference TRBV9 and TRBJ1-2 gives the full variable domain: DSGVTQTPKHLITATGQRVTLRCSPRSGDLSVYWYQQSLDQGLQFLIQYYNGEERAKGNILERFSAQQFPDLHSELNLSSLELGDSALYFCASSVGGGSPRGYTFGSGTRLTVV.

In its sample, this clone was seen a few times. The chain combines TRBV15 with TRBJ2-7; TRBD2 matches 9 bases. The CDR3 has 15 residues. V was clipped by 6 bases and J by 0 bases; unmatched bases: 6. CDR1 and CDR2 (germline): LNHNV, YYDKDF (reference sequence). For the CDR3, the DNA is TGTGCCACCAGTAAGGAGGGACTAGCCTCCTACGAGCAGTACTTC. Its protein product is CATSKEGLASYEQYF.

The chain combines TRBV19 with TRBJ2-2, with D maybe TRBD1 (5 bases). Trimming stripped 8 bases from V and 5 bases from J, with 15 bases between. Germline CDR1 is LNHDA and CDR2 is SQIVND (reference sequence). This CDR3 region has 14 residues. The CDR3 sequence is CASGALVITGELFF. The DNA for the CDR3 is TGTGCCAGTGGGGCTTTAGTCATAACCGGGGAGCTGTTTTTT.

The genes are TRBV7-3 and TRBJ2-3; 8 positions agree with TRBD2. Germline V gives CDR1 SGHTA, CDR2 FQGTGA. This CDR3 comprises 15 residues. V shed 2 bases and J 8 bases; nucleotides not matched to a gene: 9. CDR3 nucleotides: TGTGCCAGCAGCTTAGACAGCGGGAGATGGGGTACGCAGTATTTT. Its protein is CASSLDSGRWGTQYF.

V is TRBV18 and J is TRBJ2-7, with D perhaps TRBD2 (6 bases). Trimming pared 2 bases from V and 1 base from J, leaving 12 bases between. Germline V lookup: CDR1 KGHSH, CDR2 LQKENI. The CDR3 consists of 15 residues. CDR3 amino acids: CASSPTLASSYEQYF. CDR3 sequence (DNA): TGTGCCAGCTCACCAACGCTAGCGAGTTCCTACGAGCAGTACTTC.

The CDR3 reads CASSSGSGRALEQFF. The DNA for the CDR3 is TGTGCCAGCAGCAGTGGGAGCGGGAGGGCCCTTGAGCAGTTCTTC. V usage is TRBV13 and J usage is TRBJ2-1; 10 nucleotides line up with TRBD2. Germline values: CDR1 PRHDT, CDR2 FYEKMQ (reference sequence). With V trimmed by 5 bases and J by 9 bases, 10 bases remained unmatched. The CDR3 extends over 15 amino acids.

This chain joins TRBV7-8 and TRBJ2-3; 10 nucleotides line up with TRBD1. V was clipped by 2 bases and J by 4 bases; unmatched bases: 6. CDR1 SGHVS and CDR2 FQNEAQ come from the germline V gene. The CDR3 contains 16 residues. CDR3 sequence: CASSLYRTGGSDTQYF. Written as DNA, the CDR3 is TGTGCCAGCAGCTTATACAGGACAGGGGGTTCAGATACGCAGTATTTT. Combining the CDR3 with reference TRBV7-8 and TRBJ2-3 gives the whole variable domain GAGVSQSPRYKVAKRGQDVALRCDPISGHVSLFWYQQALGQGPEFLTYFQNEAQLDKSGLPSDRFFAERPEGSVSTLKIQRTQQEDSAVYLCASSLYRTGGSDTQYFGPGTRLTVL.

This clone was detected once. The rearrangement links TRBV27 to TRBJ2-7; TRBD1 aligns across 9 bases. Germline loops: CDR1 MNHEY, CDR2 SMNVEV (reference sequence). V dropped 6 bases and J dropped 6; count of bases not matched to a gene: 3. The CDR3 totals 12 residues. The CDR3 DNA reads as TGTGCCAGCAGGACGGGACAGGGCGAGCAGTACTTC. Protein: CASRTGQGEQYF.

The V and J genes are TRBV11-2 and TRBJ2-1, with D perhaps matching TRBD2 (6 bases). This CDR3 contains 15 residues. V was trimmed by 5 bases and J by 4 bases, leaving 15 bases between them. The germline gives CDR1 SGHAT, CDR2 FQNNGV. For the CDR3, the DNA is TGTGCCAGCAGCGAACGCGGACTAACGTACAATGAGCAGTTCTTC. Translated: CASSERGLTYNEQFF.

The chain links TRBV6-1 to TRBJ1-4; 7 positions agree with TRBD1. Germline assignment: CDR1 MNHNS and CDR2 SASEGT. The CDR3 is made up of 14 amino acids. Losses at the gene ends were 7 bases for V and 8 bases for J; bases not matched to a gene: 10. The DNA for the CDR3 is TGTGCCAGCAACACAGGGGCGGCGGACGAAAAACTGTTTTTT. Protein sequence: CASNTGAADEKLFF.

The rearrangement links TRBV28 to TRBJ1-1; D is ambiguous. The germline gives CDR1 MDHEN, CDR2 SYDVKM. The CDR3 consists of 16 residues. With 6 bases removed from V and 0 bases from J, the gap between germline ends came to 17 bases. The CDR3 DNA sequence: TGTGCCAGCAGGGGCAGAGACAACTTCATGAACACTGAAGCTTTCTTT. Translated, it gives CASRGRDNFMNTEAFF.

This clone appeared a few times. This rearrangement joins TRBV30 to TRBJ1-2; possible D gene TRBD1, 6 bases. The CDR3 has 11 residues. Trimming took 7 bases from V and 6 from J, leaving 12 bases between them. Per germline, CDR1 GTSNPN and CDR2 SVGIG (reference sequence). The DNA of the CDR3 is TGTGCCTCAAGGGGGGGGGATGGCTACACCTTC. Residues: CASRGGDGYTF.

A single count supports this clone. The chain carries TRBV7-9 and TRBJ1-1, with 11 bases that match TRBD1. From germline, CDR1 is SEHNR and CDR2 FQNEAQ (reference sequence). With 3 bases clipped from V and 4 bases from J, the junction kept 4 bases outside the gene matches. The CDR3 totals 15 residues. The CDR3 region is CASSFMGTGGTEAFF. The CDR3 bases are TGTGCCAGCAGCTTTATGGGGACAGGGGGCACTGAAGCTTTCTTT.

This clone came up once. The genes are TRBV28 and TRBJ1-5, with a weak D call TRBD1 (5 bases). V dropped 6 bases and J dropped 5 bases, with 11 bases sitting between them. The CDR3 consists of 13 residues. Germline CDR1 and CDR2: MDHEN and SYDVKM. DNA for the CDR3: TGTGCCAGCAGGGGGCGGTCGGATCAGCCCCAGCATTTT. Translation: CASRGRSDQPQHF. The full variable domain, rest sourced from reference TRBV28 and TRBJ1-5, is DVKVTQSSRYLVKRTGEKVFLECVQDMDHENMFWYRQDPGLGLRLIYFSYDVKMKEKGDIPEGYSVSREKKERFSLILESASTNQTSMYLCASRGRSDQPQHFGDGTRLSIL.

The genes are TRBV9 and TRBJ1-2; D is ambiguous. This CDR3 is built from 12 residues. The germline gives CDR1 SGDLS, CDR2 YYNGEE. V was clipped by 4 bases and J by 5 bases, with 9 bases between them. The CDR3 bases are TGTGCCAGCAGCCCCCAGTATTATGGCTACACCTTC. Translation gives CASSPQYYGYTF.

The V gene is TRBV6-5, the J gene TRBJ1-4, with TRBD1 identical over 10 bases. Germline assignment: CDR1 MNHEY and CDR2 SVGAGI. The V gene end was trimmed by 4 bases and the J gene end by 6 bases; junction bases not matched to a gene: 5. The length of the CDR3 is 15 residues. This CDR3 is CASSSRGTGDEKLFF. CDR3 nucleotide sequence: TGTGCCAGCAGTTCACGGGGGACAGGGGATGAAAAACTGTTTTTT.

V is TRBV12-5 and J is TRBJ2-3, with TRBD2 matching over 7 bases. Trimming removed 5 bases from V and 1 base from J; junction bases left unmatched: 3. This CDR3 is built from 14 residues. CDR1 is LGHNT, CDR2 FRNRAP, per germline. The CDR3 nucleotides are TGTGCTAGTGGTCCTAGCGGAGGCACAGATACGCAGTATTTT. This codes for CASGPSGGTDTQYF.